This entry lists 21 T cell receptor beta chains sequenced from one sample in a study of blood T cell repertoires in COVID-19. The assay was immunoSEQ multiplex PCR, and TCRdb's table has in-frame clones only and misses some. The sample contains some 49,000 clones, about 91% of which appear only once. The sequenced material came from peripheral blood. The source of these receptors is a middle-aged man with active COVID-19.

The gene calls are TRBV28 and TRBJ2-6, with a possible D match to TRBD1 (6 bases). In germline, CDR1 is MDHEN, CDR2 SYDVKM. The CDR3 runs to 18 residues. Trimming pared 2 bases from V and 0 bases from J, leaving 14 bases between. Here the CDR3 reads CASSLRGRGTSGANVLTF. The CDR3 DNA reads TGTGCCAGCAGTTTAAGGGGCAGGGGAACCTCTGGGGCCAACGTCCTGACTTTC.

This clone has a single count. The gene calls are TRBV2 and TRBJ2-5; 11 bases agree with TRBD2. CDR1 SNHLY and CDR2 FYNNEI come from the germline V gene. The CDR3 covers 14 residues. Losses at the gene ends were 3 bases for V and 5 bases for J; bases not matched to a gene: 2. CDR3 sequence (DNA): TGTGCCAGCAGTGAGACTAGCGGGGCGGAGACCCAGTACTTC. Its translation: CASSETSGAETQYF.

In this sample, this clone turned up once. V gene TRBV19 combines with J gene TRBJ2-5; D gene ambiguous. The germline CDR1 and CDR2 sequences are LNHDA and SQIVND (reference sequence). CDR3 size: 13 residues. Trimming pared 5 bases from V and 2 bases from J, leaving 9 bases between. Here the CDR3 reads CASSGSVQETQYF. Written as DNA, the CDR3 is TGTGCCAGTAGTGGTTCAGTTCAAGAGACCCAGTACTTC.

This clone came up a few times. V and J are TRBV10-3 and TRBJ2-5; TRBD2 matches at 12 bases. J lost 2 bases, V lost 8 bases, and 15 bases had no gene match. The CDR3 is 18 residues long. CDR1 is ENHRY and CDR2 is SYGVKD in the germline V gene. The CDR3 loop reads CAIGTLGLAGKTQETQYF. For the CDR3, the DNA is TGTGCCATCGGGACCCTGGGACTAGCGGGTAAAACGCAAGAGACCCAGTACTTC.

Concerning this clone itself: One end of the junction is discordant with germline, which a read error may explain. The V and J genes are TRBV6-1 and TRBJ2-1, with D tentatively TRBD1 (6 bases). The CDR3 sequence is 12 residues long. CDR1 and CDR2 (germline): MNHNS, SASEGT. This CDR3 is CASSDRNRERFF. CDR3 coding DNA: TGTGCCAGCAGTGACCGAAACAGGGAGCGGTTCTTC.

V and J are TRBV12-5 and TRBJ2-2, with TRBD2 matching 10 bases. This CDR3 is 14 amino acids long. The germline gives CDR1 LGHNT, CDR2 FRNRAP. V lost 7 bases to trimming and J lost 5 bases; unmatched junction nucleotides: 4. CDR3 DNA sequence: TGTGCTAGTGCAAGTAGCGGGAGGACCGGGGAGCTGTTTTTT. Translating it yields CASASSGRTGELFF. Full variable domain (rest looked up from reference TRBV12-5 and TRBJ2-2): DARVTQTPRHKVTEMGQEVTMRCQPILGHNTVFWYRQTMMQGLELLAYFRNRAPLDDSGMPKDRFSAEMPDATLATLKIQPSEPRDSAVYFCASASSGRTGELFFGEGSRLTVL.

The chain couples TRBV19 to TRBJ1-4, with 8 bases lining up with TRBD1. The CDR3 has 15 residues. The V gene's germline CDR1 is LNHDA and CDR2 SQIVND (reference sequence). The V gene end was trimmed by 3 bases and the J gene end by 7 bases; junction bases not matched to a gene: 7. The CDR3 DNA sequence: TGTGCCAGTAGTATCCAAACAGGGGGAGGTGAAAAACTGTTTTTT. It specifies CASSIQTGGGEKLFF.

J is TRBJ1-2 and V is TRBV5-4; no clear D. The CDR3 runs to 11 residues. Trimming removed 2 bases from V and 8 bases from J, with 7 bases in between. Germline CDR1 reads SGHNT; CDR2 reads YYREEE (reference sequence). CDR3 in amino acids: CASSFREGYTF. The CDR3 DNA follows: TGTGCCAGCAGCTTTAGAGAGGGCTACACCTTC.

This chain joins TRBV4-2 and TRBJ2-1; 12 bases map to TRBD2. CDR1 LGHNA and CDR2 YNFKEQ come from the germline V gene. The length of the CDR3 is 16 residues. The junction had 9 bases not matched to a gene; V was cut back by 4 bases and J by 8 bases. The CDR3 loop is CASSRSTSGGPDEQFF. The CDR3 DNA sequence: TGTGCCAGCAGCCGATCGACTAGCGGGGGTCCCGATGAGCAGTTCTTC.

The CDR3 loop is CASSLSSYEQYF. CDR3 coding DNA: TGTGCCAGCTCACTGAGCTCCTACGAGCAGTACTTC. The gene calls are TRBV18 and TRBJ2-7; D is uncertain. This CDR3 is built from 12 residues. With 4 bases removed from V and 0 bases from J, the gap between germline ends came to 4 bases. Germline V lookup: CDR1 KGHSH, CDR2 LQKENI. Drawing the rest from reference TRBV18 and TRBJ2-7, the complete variable domain is NAGVMQNPRHLVRRRGQEARLRCSPMKGHSHVYWYRQLPEEGLKFMVYLQKENIIDESGMPKERFSAEFPKEGPSILRIQQVVRGDSAAYFCASSLSSYEQYFGPGTRLTVT.

V gene TRBV27 combines with J gene TRBJ2-2; TRBD1 matches 8 bases. This CDR3 is built from 18 residues. Germline CDR1 is MNHEY and CDR2 is SMNVEV (reference sequence). V shed 7 bases and J 2 bases; nucleotides not matched to a gene: 15. The CDR3 sequence is CASTILGLGQGNTGELFF. In DNA form, the CDR3 reads TGTGCCAGCACCATTTTGGGTCTCGGACAGGGCAACACCGGGGAGCTGTTTTTT.

The genes are TRBV7-2 and TRBJ1-5; 8 bases agree with TRBD1. The CDR3 sequence is 15 residues long. Germline CDR1 is SGHTA and CDR2 is FQGNSA. The J segment lost 7 bases and the V segment lost 1 base, leaving 6 bases of the junction unmatched. The CDR3 DNA is TGTGCCAGCAGCTTAGTGACAGGGGTTGGCCAGCCCCAGCATTTT. Its translation: CASSLVTGVGQPQHF.

V gene TRBV6-5 combines with J gene TRBJ2-3, with 8 nucleotides matching TRBD1. CDR1 is MNHEY and CDR2 is SVGAGI in the germline V gene. This CDR3 has 13 amino acids. V shed 6 bases and J 4 bases; nucleotides not matched to a gene: 3. The CDR3 nucleotides are TGTGCCAGCAGAGGACAGGGAGCAGATACGCAGTATTTT. Translating it yields CASRGQGADTQYF.

The CDR3: CASSPLGPGQEKLFF. Written as DNA, the CDR3 is TGTGCCAGCAGCCCCTTAGGGCCAGGGCAAGAAAAACTGTTTTTT. The chain combines TRBV9 with TRBJ1-4, with D perhaps matching TRBD1 (5 bases). The germline V and J ends were trimmed by 4 bases and 8 bases, with 18 bases remaining between them. The germline V gene encodes CDR1 SGDLS and CDR2 YYNGEE. The CDR3 runs to 15 residues.

J is TRBJ2-6 and V is TRBV21-1; TRBD1, the D gene given by the table, was not confirmed from the DNA. TRBV21-1 is labeled a pseudogene. The CDR3 loop spans 16 amino acids. The CDR3 DNA reads as TGTGCCAGCAAGGGGGACAGGGGAAACGGGGCCAACGTCCTGACTTTC. Amino acid sequence: CASKGDRGNGANVLTF.

The chain combines TRBV7-9 with TRBJ2-7; possible D gene TRBD2, 5 bases. The V gene's germline CDR1 is SEHNR and CDR2 FQNEAQ (reference sequence). The V gene lost 4 bases and the J gene lost 7 bases, with 14 bases spanning the gap. The CDR3 is 13 amino acids. This CDR3 reads CASSSDGRGEQYF. The CDR3 DNA reads as TGTGCCAGCAGCTCCGACGGCCGGGGAGAGCAGTACTTC.

This chain connects TRBV28 to TRBJ1-5; 8 nucleotides match TRBD1. Unmatched junction bases numbered 5, after V lost 8 bases and J lost 5 bases. This CDR3 has 13 amino acids. Per germline, CDR1 MDHEN and CDR2 SYDVKM. CDR3 bases: TGTGCCAGCGGCGAACAGGGGGATCAGCCCCAGCATTTT. Its protein product is CASGEQGDQPQHF.

This sequence joins TRBV19 and TRBJ2-5; D perhaps matches TRBD2 (5 bases). Germline CDR1 and CDR2: LNHDA and SQIVND (reference sequence). CDR3 length: 15 amino acids. The V and J ends lost 3 bases and 5 bases respectively, with 16 bases between them. This CDR3 is CASSINSLPGETQYF. In nucleotides, the CDR3 is TGTGCCAGTAGTATTAATAGTCTCCCGGGGGAGACCCAGTACTTC.

This chain connects TRBV25-1 to TRBJ1-3, with D possibly matching TRBD1 (5 bases). V gave up 2 bases and J gave up 8 bases, with 19 bases separating them. Germline V CDR1 and CDR2: MGHDK, SYGVNS. This CDR3 comprises 16 residues. The CDR3: CASSEAGRTGVHTIYF. CDR3 DNA sequence: TGTGCCAGCAGTGAAGCGGGTAGGACGGGGGTACACACCATATATTTT.

This chain joins TRBV2 and TRBJ1-5, with D maybe TRBD1 (5 bases). Germline-derived CDR1 and CDR2 are SNHLY and FYNNEI. CDR3 length: 14 residues. V was shortened by 6 bases and J by 6 bases, with 15 bases between the two germline ends. CDR3 nucleotide sequence: TGTGCCAGCAGGGGGGGAGGGTCGGCTCAGCCCCAGCATTTT. Its protein product is CASRGGGSAQPQHF.

V usage is TRBV4-2 and J usage is TRBJ2-5, with TRBD2 identical over 10 bases. Trimming at V came to 5 bases and at J to 5 bases, leaving 8 bases not matched to a gene. The germline gives CDR1 LGHNA, CDR2 YNFKEQ. The CDR3 spans 15 residues. CDR3 nucleotides: TGTGCCAGCAGCTCCCAAAGCGGGGGGGCGGAGACCCAGTACTTC. Its protein product is CASSSQSGGAETQYF.